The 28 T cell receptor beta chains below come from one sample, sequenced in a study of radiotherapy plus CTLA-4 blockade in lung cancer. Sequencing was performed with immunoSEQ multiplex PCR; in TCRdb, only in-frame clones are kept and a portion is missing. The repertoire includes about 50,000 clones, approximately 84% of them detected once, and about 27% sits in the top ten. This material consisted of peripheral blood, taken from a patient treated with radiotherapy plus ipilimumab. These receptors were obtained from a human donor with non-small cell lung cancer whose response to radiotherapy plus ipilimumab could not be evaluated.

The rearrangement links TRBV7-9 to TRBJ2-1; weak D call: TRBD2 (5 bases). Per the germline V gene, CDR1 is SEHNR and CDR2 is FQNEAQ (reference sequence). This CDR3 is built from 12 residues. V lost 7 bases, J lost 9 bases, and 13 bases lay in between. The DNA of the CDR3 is TGTGCCAGCACTCAGCTAGCAGGTGAGCAGTTCTTC. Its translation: CASTQLAGEQFF.

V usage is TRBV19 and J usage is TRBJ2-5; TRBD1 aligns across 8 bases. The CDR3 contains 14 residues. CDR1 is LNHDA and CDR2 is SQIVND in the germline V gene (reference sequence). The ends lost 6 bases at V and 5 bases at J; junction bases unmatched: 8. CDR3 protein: CASSSGQVGETQYF. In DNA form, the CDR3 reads TGTGCCAGTAGCTCGGGACAGGTGGGCGAGACCCAGTACTTC.

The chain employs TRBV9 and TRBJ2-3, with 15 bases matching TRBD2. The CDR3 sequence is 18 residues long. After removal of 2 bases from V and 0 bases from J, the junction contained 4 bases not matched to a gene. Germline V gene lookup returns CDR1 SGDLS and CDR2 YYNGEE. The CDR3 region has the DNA TGTGCCAGCAGCGTCGGGACTAGCGGGAGGACTAGCACAGATACGCAGTATTTT. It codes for CASSVGTSGRTSTDTQYF.

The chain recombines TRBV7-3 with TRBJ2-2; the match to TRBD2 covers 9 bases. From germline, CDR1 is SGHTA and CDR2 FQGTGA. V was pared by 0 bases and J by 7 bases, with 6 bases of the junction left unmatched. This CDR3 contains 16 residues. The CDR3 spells CASSLTRGREGGELFF. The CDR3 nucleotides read TGTGCCAGCAGCTTAACTCGCGGGAGGGAGGGCGGGGAGCTGTTTTTT.

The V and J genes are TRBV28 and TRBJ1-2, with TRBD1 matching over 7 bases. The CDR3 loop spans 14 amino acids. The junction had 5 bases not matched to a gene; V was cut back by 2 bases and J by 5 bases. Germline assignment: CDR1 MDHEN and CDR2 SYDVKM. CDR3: CASSLASRGYGYTF. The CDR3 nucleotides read TGTGCCAGCAGTTTAGCCAGCAGGGGGTATGGCTACACCTTC.

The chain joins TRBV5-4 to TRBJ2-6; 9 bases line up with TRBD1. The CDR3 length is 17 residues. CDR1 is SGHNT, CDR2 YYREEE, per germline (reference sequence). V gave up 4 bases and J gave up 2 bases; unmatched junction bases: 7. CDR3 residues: CASSQGTGQTGANVLTF. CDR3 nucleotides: TGTGCCAGCAGCCAAGGGACAGGGCAGACTGGGGCCAACGTCCTGACTTTC.

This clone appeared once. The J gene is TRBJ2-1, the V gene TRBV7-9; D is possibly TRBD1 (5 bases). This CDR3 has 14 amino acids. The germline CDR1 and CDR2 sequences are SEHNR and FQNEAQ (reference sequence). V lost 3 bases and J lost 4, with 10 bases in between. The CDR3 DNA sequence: TGTGCCAGCAGCTTCATGGGGCAGTACAATGAGCAGTTCTTC. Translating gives CASSFMGQYNEQFF.

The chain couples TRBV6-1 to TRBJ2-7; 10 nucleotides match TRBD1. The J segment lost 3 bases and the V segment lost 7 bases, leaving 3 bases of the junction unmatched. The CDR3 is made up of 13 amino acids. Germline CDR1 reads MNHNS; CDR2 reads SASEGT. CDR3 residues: CASNRDRGYEQYF. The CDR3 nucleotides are TGTGCCAGCAATAGGGACAGGGGCTACGAGCAGTACTTC.

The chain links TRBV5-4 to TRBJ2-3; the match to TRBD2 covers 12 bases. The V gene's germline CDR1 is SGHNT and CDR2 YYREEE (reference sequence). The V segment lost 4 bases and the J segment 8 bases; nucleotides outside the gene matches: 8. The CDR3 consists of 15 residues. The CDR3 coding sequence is TGTGCCAGCAGCCCTAGCGGGAGGGCCGGGGTTACGCAGTATTTT. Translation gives CASSPSGRAGVTQYF.

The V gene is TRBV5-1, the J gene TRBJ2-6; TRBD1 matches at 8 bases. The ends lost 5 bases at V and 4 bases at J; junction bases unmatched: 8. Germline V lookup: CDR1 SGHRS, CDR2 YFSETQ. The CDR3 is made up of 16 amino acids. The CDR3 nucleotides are TGCGCCAGCAGACACCAGGGGGCGCTGGGGGCCAACGTCCTGACTTTC. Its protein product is CASRHQGALGANVLTF.

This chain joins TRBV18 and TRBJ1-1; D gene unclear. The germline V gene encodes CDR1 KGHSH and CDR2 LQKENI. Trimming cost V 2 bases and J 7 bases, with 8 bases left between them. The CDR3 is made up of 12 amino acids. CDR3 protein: CASSPGVGEAFF. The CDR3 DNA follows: TGTGCCAGCTCACCAGGTGTCGGTGAAGCTTTCTTT. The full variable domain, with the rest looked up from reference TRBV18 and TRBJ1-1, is NAGVMQNPRHLVRRRGQEARLRCSPMKGHSHVYWYRQLPEEGLKFMVYLQKENIIDESGMPKERFSAEFPKEGPSILRIQQVVRGDSAAYFCASSPGVGEAFFGQGTRLTVV.

CDR3 loop: CASSLTDTQYF. In DNA form, the CDR3 reads TGTGCCAGCAGCCTGACAGATACGCAGTATTTT. This chain connects TRBV5-8 to TRBJ2-3; D unclear. Per the germline V gene, CDR1 is SGHTS and CDR2 is YDEGEE. This CDR3 comprises 11 residues. The V and J ends lost 4 bases and 3 bases respectively, with 3 bases between them.

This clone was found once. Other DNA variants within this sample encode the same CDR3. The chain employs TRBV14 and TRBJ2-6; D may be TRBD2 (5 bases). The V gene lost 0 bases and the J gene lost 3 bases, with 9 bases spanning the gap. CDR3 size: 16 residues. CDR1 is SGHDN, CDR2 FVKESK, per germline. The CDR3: CASSQDRGFGANVLTF. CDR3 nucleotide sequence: TGTGCCAGCAGCCAAGATCGAGGGTTTGGGGCCAACGTCCTGACTTTC.

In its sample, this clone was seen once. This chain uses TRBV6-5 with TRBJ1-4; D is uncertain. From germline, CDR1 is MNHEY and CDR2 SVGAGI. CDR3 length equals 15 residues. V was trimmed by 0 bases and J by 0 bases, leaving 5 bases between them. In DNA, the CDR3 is TGTGCCAGCAGTTACTCGAGGCCAACTAATGAAAAACTGTTTTTT. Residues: CASSYSRPTNEKLFF.

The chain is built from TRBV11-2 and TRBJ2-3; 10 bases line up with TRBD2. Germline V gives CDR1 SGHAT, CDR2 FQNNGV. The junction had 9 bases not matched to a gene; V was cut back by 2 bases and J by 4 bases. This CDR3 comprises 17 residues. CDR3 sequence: CASSLWASGSESDTQYF. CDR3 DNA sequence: TGTGCCAGCAGCTTATGGGCTAGCGGGAGTGAATCAGATACGCAGTATTTT.

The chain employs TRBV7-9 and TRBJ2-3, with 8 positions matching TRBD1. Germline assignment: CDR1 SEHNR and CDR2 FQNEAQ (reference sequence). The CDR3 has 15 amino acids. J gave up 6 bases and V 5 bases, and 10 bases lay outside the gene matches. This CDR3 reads CASSPPGTGGDTQYF. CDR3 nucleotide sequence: TGTGCCAGCAGCCCCCCAGGGACAGGCGGGGATACGCAGTATTTT.

CDR3 nucleotide sequence: TGTGCCAGCAGCCTCCAGACAGGGAGGACAGATACGCAGTATTTT. It encodes CASSLQTGRTDTQYF. The rearrangement joins TRBV4-2 to TRBJ2-3; TRBD1 might be the D (7 bases). CDR3 length: 15 amino acids. The V and J ends lost 4 bases and 3 bases respectively, with 14 bases between them. Per germline, CDR1 LGHNA and CDR2 YNFKEQ.

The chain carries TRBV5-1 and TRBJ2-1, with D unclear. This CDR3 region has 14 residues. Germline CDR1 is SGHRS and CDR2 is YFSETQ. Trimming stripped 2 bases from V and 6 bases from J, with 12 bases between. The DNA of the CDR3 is TGCGCCAGCAGCTTTTTGGGCGCCGCCAATGAGCAGTTCTTC. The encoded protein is CASSFLGAANEQFF.

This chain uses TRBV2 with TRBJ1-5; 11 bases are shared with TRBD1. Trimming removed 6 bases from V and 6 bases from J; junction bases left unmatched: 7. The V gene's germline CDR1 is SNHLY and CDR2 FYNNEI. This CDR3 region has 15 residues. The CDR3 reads CASRSGTGGSQPQHF. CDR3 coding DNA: TGTGCCAGCAGGAGCGGGACAGGGGGGAGTCAGCCCCAGCATTTT.

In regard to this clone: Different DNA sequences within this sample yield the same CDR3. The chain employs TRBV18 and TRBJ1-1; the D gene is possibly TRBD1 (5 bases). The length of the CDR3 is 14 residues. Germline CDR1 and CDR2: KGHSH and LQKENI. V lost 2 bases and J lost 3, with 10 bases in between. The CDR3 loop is CASSPGTGDTEAFF. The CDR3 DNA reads TGTGCCAGCTCACCAGGGACGGGGGACACTGAAGCTTTCTTT.

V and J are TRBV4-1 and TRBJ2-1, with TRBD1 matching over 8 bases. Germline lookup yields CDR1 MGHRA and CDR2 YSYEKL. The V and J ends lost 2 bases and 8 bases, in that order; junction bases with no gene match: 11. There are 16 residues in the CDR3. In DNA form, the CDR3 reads TGCGCCAGCAGCCAACCGGGCAGGGGGCTTCGCGATGAGCAGTTCTTC. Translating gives CASSQPGRGLRDEQFF.

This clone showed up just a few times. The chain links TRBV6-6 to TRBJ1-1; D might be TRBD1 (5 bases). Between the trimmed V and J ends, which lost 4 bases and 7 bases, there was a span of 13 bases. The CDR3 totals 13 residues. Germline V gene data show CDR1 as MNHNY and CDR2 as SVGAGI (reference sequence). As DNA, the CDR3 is TGTGCCAGCAGTTTGACACAGGCTAGTGAAGCTTTCTTT. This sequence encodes CASSLTQASEAFF.

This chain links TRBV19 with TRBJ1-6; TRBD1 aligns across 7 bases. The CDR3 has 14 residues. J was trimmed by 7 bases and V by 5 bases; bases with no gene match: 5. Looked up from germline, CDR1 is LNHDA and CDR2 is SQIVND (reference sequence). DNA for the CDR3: TGTGCCAGTAGTGGCCGGGACAGAAATTCACCCCTCCACTTT. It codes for CASSGRDRNSPLHF.

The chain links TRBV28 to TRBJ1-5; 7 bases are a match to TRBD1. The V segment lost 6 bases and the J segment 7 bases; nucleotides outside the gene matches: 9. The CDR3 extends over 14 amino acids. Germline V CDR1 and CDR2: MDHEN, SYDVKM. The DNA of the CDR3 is TGTGCCAGCAGGACTGACAGGGACAGACAGCCCCAGCATTTT. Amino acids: CASRTDRDRQPQHF.

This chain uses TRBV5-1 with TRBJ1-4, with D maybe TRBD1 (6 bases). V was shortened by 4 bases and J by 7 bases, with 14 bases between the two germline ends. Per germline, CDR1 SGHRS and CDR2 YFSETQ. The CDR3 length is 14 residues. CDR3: CASSQETGGEKLFF. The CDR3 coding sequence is TGCGCCAGCAGCCAGGAGACAGGAGGTGAAAAACTGTTTTTT.

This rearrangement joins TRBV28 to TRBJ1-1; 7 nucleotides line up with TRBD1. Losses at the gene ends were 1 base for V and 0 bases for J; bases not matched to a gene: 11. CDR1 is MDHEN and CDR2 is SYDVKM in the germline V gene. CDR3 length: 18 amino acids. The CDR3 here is CASSLFLGGAGLNTEAFF. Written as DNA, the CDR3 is TGTGCCAGCAGTTTATTTCTAGGGGGCGCGGGGTTGAACACTGAAGCTTTCTTT.

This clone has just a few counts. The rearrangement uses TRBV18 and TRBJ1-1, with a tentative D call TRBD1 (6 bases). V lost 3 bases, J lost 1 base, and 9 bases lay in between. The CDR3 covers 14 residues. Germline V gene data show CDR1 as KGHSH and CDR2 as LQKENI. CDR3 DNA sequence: TGTGCCAGCTCACCCACGACAGGGAACACTGAAGCTTTCTTT. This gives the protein CASSPTTGNTEAFF.

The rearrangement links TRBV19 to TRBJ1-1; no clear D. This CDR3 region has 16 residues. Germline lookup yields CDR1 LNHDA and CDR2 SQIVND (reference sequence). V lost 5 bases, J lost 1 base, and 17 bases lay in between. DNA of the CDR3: TGTGCCAGTAGTGTTGTGTGGGCTAAACGGAACACTGAAGCTTTCTTT. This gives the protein CASSVVWAKRNTEAFF.